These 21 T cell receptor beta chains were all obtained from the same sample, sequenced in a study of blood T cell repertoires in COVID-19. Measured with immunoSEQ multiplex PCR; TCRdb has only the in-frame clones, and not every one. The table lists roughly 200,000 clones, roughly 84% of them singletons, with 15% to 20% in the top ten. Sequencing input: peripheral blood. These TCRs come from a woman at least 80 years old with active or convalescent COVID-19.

The CDR3 is CASTKPGAYEQYF. The DNA for the CDR3 is TGTGCCAGCACCAAACCGGGGGCCTACGAGCAGTACTTC. This chain joins TRBV6-6 and TRBJ2-7, with D possibly being TRBD2 (6 bases). Germline V gene data show CDR1 as MNHNY and CDR2 as SVGAGI (reference sequence). V dropped 7 bases and J dropped 2 bases, with 12 bases sitting between them. The CDR3 consists of 13 residues.

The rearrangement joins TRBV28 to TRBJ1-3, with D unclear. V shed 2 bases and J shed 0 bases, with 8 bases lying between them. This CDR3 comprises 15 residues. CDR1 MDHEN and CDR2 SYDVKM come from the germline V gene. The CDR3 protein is CASSLLRGSGNTIYF. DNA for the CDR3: TGTGCCAGCAGTTTACTTAGAGGCTCTGGAAACACCATATATTTT.

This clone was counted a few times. The CDR3 region is CASRPTSDYNEQFF. CDR3 bases: TGTGCCAGCCGACCCACTAGCGACTACAATGAGCAGTTCTTC. V gene TRBV5-4 combines with J gene TRBJ2-1; 7 nucleotides match TRBD2. CDR1 is SGHNT and CDR2 is YYREEE in the germline V gene (reference sequence). V lost 7 bases and J lost 3; bases outside the gene matches: 7. The CDR3 totals 14 residues.

The DNA for the CDR3 is TGTGCCAGCCAGGACGGGAGCTCTGGAAACACCATATATTTT. As protein: CASQDGSSGNTIYF. J is TRBJ1-3 and V is TRBV28; D remains unclear. Trimming took 8 bases from V and 0 from J, leaving 11 bases between them. There are 14 residues in the CDR3. Germline V gene data show CDR1 as MDHEN and CDR2 as SYDVKM. Together with reference TRBV28 and TRBJ1-3, the CDR3 gives the full variable domain: DVKVTQSSRYLVKRTGEKVFLECVQDMDHENMFWYRQDPGLGLRLIYFSYDVKMKEKGDIPEGYSVSREKKERFSLILESASTNQTSMYLCASQDGSSGNTIYFGEGSWLTVV.

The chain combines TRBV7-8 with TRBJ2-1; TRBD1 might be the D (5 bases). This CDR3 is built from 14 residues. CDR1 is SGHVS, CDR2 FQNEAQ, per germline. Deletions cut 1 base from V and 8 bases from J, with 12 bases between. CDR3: CASSLVETVYEQFF. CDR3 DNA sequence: TGTGCCAGCAGCTTAGTGGAGACAGTATATGAGCAGTTCTTC.

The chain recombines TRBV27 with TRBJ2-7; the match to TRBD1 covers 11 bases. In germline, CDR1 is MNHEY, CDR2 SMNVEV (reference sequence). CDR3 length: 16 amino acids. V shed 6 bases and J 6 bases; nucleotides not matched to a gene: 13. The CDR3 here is CASSRYQGTGGSEQYF. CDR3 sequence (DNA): TGTGCCAGCAGCCGTTACCAGGGGACAGGGGGAAGCGAGCAGTACTTC.

In DNA form, the CDR3 reads TGTGCCAGTAGGGACAGGGGGACAGATACGCAGTATTTT. It encodes CASRDRGTDTQYF. V gene TRBV19 combines with J gene TRBJ2-3, with 10 bases fitting TRBD1. Germline CDR1 LNHDA, CDR2 SQIVND (reference sequence). The CDR3 totals 13 residues. V lost 6 bases and J lost 3; bases outside the gene matches: 0. Full variable domain (rest looked up from reference TRBV19 and TRBJ2-3): DGGITQSPKYLFRKEGQNVTLSCEQNLNHDAMYWYRQDPGQGLRLIYYSQIVNDFQKGDIAEGYSVSREKKESFPLTVTSAQKNPTAFYLCASRDRGTDTQYFGPGTRLTVL.

The CDR3 is CASRPGNRETQYF. The CDR3, as DNA: TGTGCCAGCAGACCCGGGAACCGAGAGACCCAGTACTTC. The chain recombines TRBV6-5 with TRBJ2-5; tentative D call: TRBD2 (5 bases). This CDR3 is 13 amino acids long. Trimming removed 6 bases at V and 4 bases at J, with 12 bases between. From germline, CDR1 is MNHEY and CDR2 SVGAGI.

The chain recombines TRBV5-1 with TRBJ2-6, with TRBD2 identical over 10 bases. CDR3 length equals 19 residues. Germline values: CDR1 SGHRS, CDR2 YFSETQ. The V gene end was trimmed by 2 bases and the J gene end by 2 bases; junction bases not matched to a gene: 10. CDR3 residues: CASSFFGPSGSPGANVLTF. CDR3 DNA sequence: TGCGCCAGCAGCTTCTTCGGGCCTAGCGGGAGTCCTGGGGCCAACGTCCTGACTTTC.

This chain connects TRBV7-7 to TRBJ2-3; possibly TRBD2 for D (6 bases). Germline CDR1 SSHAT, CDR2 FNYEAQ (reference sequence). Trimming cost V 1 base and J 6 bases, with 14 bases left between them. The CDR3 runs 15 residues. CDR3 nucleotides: TGTGCCAGCAGCTTAGGGGCGGGAAAGGGGGATACGCAGTATTTT. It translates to CASSLGAGKGDTQYF. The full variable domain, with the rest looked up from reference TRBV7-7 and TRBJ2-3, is GAGVSQSPRYKVTKRGQDVTLRCDPISSHATLYWYQQALGQGPEFLTYFNYEAQPDKSGLPSDRFSAERPEGSISTLTIQRTEQRDSAMYRCASSLGAGKGDTQYFGPGTRLTVL.

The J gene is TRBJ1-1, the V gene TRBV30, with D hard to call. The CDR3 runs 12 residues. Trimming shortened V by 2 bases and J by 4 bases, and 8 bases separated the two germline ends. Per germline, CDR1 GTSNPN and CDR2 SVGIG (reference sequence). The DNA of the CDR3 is TGTGCCTGGAGTCGACTTCCCACTGAAGCTTTCTTT. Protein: CAWSRLPTEAFF.

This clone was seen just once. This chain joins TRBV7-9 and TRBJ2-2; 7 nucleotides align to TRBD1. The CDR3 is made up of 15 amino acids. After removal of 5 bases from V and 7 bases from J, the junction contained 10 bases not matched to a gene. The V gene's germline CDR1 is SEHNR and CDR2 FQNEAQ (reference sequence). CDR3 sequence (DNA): TGTGCCAGCAGCCCAGCACAGGGGAAGGGCGGGGAGCTGTTTTTT. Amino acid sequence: CASSPAQGKGGELFF.

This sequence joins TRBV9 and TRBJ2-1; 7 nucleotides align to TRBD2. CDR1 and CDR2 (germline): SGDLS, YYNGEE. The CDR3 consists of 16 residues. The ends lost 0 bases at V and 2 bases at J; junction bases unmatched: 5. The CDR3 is CASSVGGGSPYNEQFF. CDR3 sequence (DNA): TGTGCCAGCAGCGTAGGAGGCGGGAGCCCCTACAATGAGCAGTTCTTC.

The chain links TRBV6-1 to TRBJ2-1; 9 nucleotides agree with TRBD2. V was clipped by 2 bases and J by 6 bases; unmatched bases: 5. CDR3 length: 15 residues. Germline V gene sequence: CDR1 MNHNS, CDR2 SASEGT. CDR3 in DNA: TGTGCCAGCAGTGAATTGCCTAGCGGGGCCAATGAGCAGTTCTTC. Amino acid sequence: CASSELPSGANEQFF.

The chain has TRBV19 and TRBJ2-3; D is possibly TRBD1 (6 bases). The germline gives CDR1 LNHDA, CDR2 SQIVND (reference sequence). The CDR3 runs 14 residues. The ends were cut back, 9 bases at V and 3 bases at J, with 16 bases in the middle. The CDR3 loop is CASSRWGQTDTQYF. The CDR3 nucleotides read TGTGCCAGCTCGCGGTGGGGGCAGACAGATACGCAGTATTTT.

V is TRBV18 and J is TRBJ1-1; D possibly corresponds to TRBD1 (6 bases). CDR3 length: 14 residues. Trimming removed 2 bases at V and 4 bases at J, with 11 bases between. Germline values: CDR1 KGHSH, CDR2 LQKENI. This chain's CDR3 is CASSPTGMGTEAFF. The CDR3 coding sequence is TGTGCCAGCTCACCAACAGGGATGGGCACTGAAGCTTTCTTT.

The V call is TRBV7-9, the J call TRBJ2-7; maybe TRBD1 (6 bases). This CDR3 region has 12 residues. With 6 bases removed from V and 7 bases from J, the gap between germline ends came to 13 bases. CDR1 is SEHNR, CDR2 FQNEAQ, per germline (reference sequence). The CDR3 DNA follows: TGTGCCAGCAGGTCCACAGGGAAAGAGCAGTACTTC. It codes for CASRSTGKEQYF.

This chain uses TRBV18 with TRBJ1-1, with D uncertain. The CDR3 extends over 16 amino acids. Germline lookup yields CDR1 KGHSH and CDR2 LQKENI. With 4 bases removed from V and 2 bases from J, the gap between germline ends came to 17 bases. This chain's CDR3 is CASSHSTIKTNTEAFF. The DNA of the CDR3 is TGTGCCAGCTCACATTCGACAATCAAAACCAACACTGAAGCTTTCTTT.

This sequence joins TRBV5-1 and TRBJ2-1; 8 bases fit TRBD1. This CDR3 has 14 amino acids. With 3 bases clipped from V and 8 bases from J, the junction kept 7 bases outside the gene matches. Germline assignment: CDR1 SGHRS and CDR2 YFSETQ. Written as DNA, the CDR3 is TGCGCCAGCAGCTGGAACCCAGGGGGCGATGAGCAGTTCTTC. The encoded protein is CASSWNPGGDEQFF.

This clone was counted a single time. The CDR3 sequence is CASSLGQRFTEAFF. The CDR3 DNA reads as TGTGCCAGCAGTTTGGGACAGAGATTCACTGAAGCTTTCTTT. This chain joins TRBV28 and TRBJ1-1; 7 nucleotides line up with TRBD1. The germline CDR1 and CDR2 sequences are MDHEN and SYDVKM. V trimming: 3 bases; J trimming: 4 bases; junction bases outside the gene matches: 5. This CDR3 region has 14 residues. Variable domain in full (rest from reference TRBV28 and TRBJ1-1): DVKVTQSSRYLVKRTGEKVFLECVQDMDHENMFWYRQDPGLGLRLIYFSYDVKMKEKGDIPEGYSVSREKKERFSLILESASTNQTSMYLCASSLGQRFTEAFFGQGTRLTVV.

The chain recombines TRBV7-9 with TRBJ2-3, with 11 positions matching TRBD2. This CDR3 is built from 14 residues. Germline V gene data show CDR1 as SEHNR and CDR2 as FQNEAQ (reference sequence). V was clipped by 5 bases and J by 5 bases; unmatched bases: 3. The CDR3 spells CASSPGLAGDTQYF. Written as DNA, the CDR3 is TGTGCCAGCAGCCCCGGACTAGCGGGAGATACGCAGTATTTT.